The rows below give T cell receptor beta chains drawn from one sample of a study of blood T cell repertoires in COVID-19. TCRdb's table, derived via immunoSEQ multiplex PCR, lists solely in-frame clones and lacks some. The table includes tens of thousands of clones, 75% to 90% detected once. The sample comprised peripheral blood. The receptors shown here come from a woman between 45 and 65 years old with active COVID-19. Both conserved end residues are part of each CDR3. Fields, in order: J gene, V gene, D gene, clone size, CDR3 protein, CDR3 DNA. A D gene is named only where the DNA matches it firmly. Where a row states a size, it is once, few, many or the class of an expanded clone; other rows omit it.

>TRBJ2-7|TRBV11-2|TRBD1|.
CASSRSNGQGNEQYF
TGTGCCAGCAGCCGGTCCAACGGACAGGGGAACGAGCAGTACTTC
>TRBJ1-5|TRBV7-9|.|.
CASSRGGEDHPQHF
TGTGCCAGCAGCCGTGGCGGGGAAGATCACCCCCAGCATTTT
>TRBJ2-2|TRBV18|TRBD2|.
CASSLPSGRALAGELFF
TGTGCCAGCTCACTTCCTAGCGGGAGGGCCCTCGCCGGGGAGCTGTTTTTT
>TRBJ1-1|TRBV11-2|.|.
CASSLTGRRENTEAFF
TGTGCCAGCAGCTTAACAGGCAGGCGAGAGAACACTGAAGCTTTCTTT
>TRBJ1-2|TRBV14|.|.
CASSQVAGGYTF
TGTGCCAGCAGCCAAGTGGCGGGTGGCTACACCTTC
>TRBJ1-1|TRBV30|.|.
CAWSVRGNTEAFF
TGTGCCTGGAGTGTTCGGGGGAACACTGAAGCTTTCTTT
>TRBJ2-5|TRBV7-9|TRBD2|.
CASSLSGGDGTQYF
TGTGCCAGCAGCTTAAGCGGGGGGGACGGGACCCAGTACTTC
>TRBJ1-2|TRBV29-1|TRBD1|once
CSVQTGVTYGYTF
TGCAGCGTTCAAACAGGGGTTACCTATGGCTACACCTTC
>TRBJ1-5|TRBV12-5|.|.
CASGRREAASSPQHF
TGTGCTAGTGGGCGCAGGGAGGCCGCCTCATCGCCCCAGCATTTT
>TRBJ1-2|TRBV28|TRBD1|few
CASSFEGAKFYTF
TGTGCCAGCAGTTTTGAGGGGGCAAAGTTCTACACCTTC
>TRBJ2-3|TRBV6-5|.|.
CATLPPLTDTQYF
TGTGCCACCCTACCCCCCCTCACAGATACGCAGTATTTT
>TRBJ1-1|TRBV29-1|.|.
CSVQEPAGEAFF
TGCAGCGTTCAGGAGCCGGCAGGGGAAGCTTTCTTT
>TRBJ2-1|TRBV11-2|.|.
CASSAYSFLPRNDEQFF
TGTGCCAGCAGCGCCTATTCCTTTTTACCCCGCAATGATGAGCAGTTCTTC
>TRBJ2-7|TRBV6-1|.|once
CASSEALGSSYEQYF
TGTGCCAGCAGTGAAGCACTGGGGAGCTCCTACGAGCAGTACTTC
>TRBJ2-7|TRBV7-6|TRBD2|.
CASSSGLAVYEQYF
TGTGCCAGCAGCTCCGGACTAGCGGTTTACGAGCAGTACTTC
>TRBJ1-2|TRBV15|.|.
CATSRDPQSTGYGYTF
TGTGCCACCAGCAGAGATCCCCAGTCGACGGGCTATGGCTACACCTTC
>TRBJ1-1|TRBV5-1|TRBD1|.
CASSGGQAYEGTEAFF
TGCGCCAGCAGCGGGGGACAGGCCTATGAAGGCACTGAAGCTTTCTTT
>TRBJ1-5|TRBV6-1|.|.
CASSEYRGFEPQHF
TGTGCCAGCAGTGAATACCGAGGCTTTGAGCCCCAGCATTTT
>TRBJ2-1|TRBV4-2|.|.
CASSQERDNEQFF
TGTGCCAGCAGCCAAGAACGGGACAATGAGCAGTTCTTC
>TRBJ1-2|TRBV24-1|TRBD1|.
CATTRTGYGYTF
TGTGCCACCACTCGGACAGGGTATGGCTACACCTTC
>TRBJ1-1|TRBV19|.|.
CASNLQGADTEAFF
TGTGCCAGTAACCTACAGGGAGCGGACACTGAAGCTTTCTTT
>TRBJ1-5|TRBV15|.|.
CATSRENQPQHF
TGTGCCACCAGCCGGGAGAATCAGCCCCAGCATTTT
>TRBJ2-3|TRBV30|.|.
CAWSVQALVHDPDTQYF
TGTGCCTGGAGTGTACAGGCCTTAGTCCATGATCCAGATACGCAGTATTTT
>TRBJ1-2|TRBV5-5|.|.
CASSLQGSMETF
TGTGCCAGCAGCTTGCAAGGATCGATGGAGACCTTC
>TRBJ1-6|TRBV7-3|.|.
CASSYYSYSPLHF
TGTGCCAGCAGCTACTATTCCTATTCACCCCTCCACTTT
>TRBJ2-1|TRBV6-6|TRBD1|.
CAGAGTGGAYEQFF
TGTGCCGGGGCCGGGACAGGGGGCGCGTATGAGCAGTTCTTC
>TRBJ1-6|TRBV5-6|.|.
CASSLFAGKRSPLHF
TGTGCCAGCAGCTTGTTTGCAGGGAAACGTTCACCCCTCCACTTT
>TRBJ2-7|TRBV5-6|.|.
CASSSLTGPHEQYF
TGTGCCAGCAGCTCGCTGACAGGCCCCCACGAGCAGTACTTC
>TRBJ2-2|TRBV28|.|.
CASSSWAGELFF
TGTGCCAGCAGTTCGTGGGCTGGGGAGCTGTTTTTT
>TRBJ2-7|TRBV29-1|TRBD2|.
CSVGTSGRYYEQYF
TGCAGCGTTGGGACTAGCGGGAGGTACTACGAGCAGTACTTC
>TRBJ2-2|TRBV30|TRBD1|.
CAWRLGGGTGELFF
TGTGCCTGGAGATTAGGGGGCGGCACCGGGGAGCTGTTTTTT
>TRBJ1-2|TRBV19|.|once
CASSISFALEPMGYTF
TGTGCCAGTAGTATCTCCTTCGCCTTAGAACCTATGGGCTACACCTTC
>TRBJ2-7|TRBV3-1/TRBV3-2|.|.
CASSQAPGLGGGEQYF
TGTGCCAGCAGCCAAGCCCCGGGACTCGGGGGAGGCGAGCAGTACTTC
>TRBJ2-6|TRBV9|.|.
CASRTAGSGANVLTF
TGTGCCAGCAGAACCGCGGGGTCTGGGGCCAACGTCCTGACTTTC
>TRBJ2-7|TRBV3-1/TRBV3-2|.|.
CASSQVSNLEQYF
TGTGCCAGCAGCCAAGTAAGCAATCTCGAGCAGTACTTC
>TRBJ2-7|TRBV6-5|.|.
CASSYTRQGYEQYF
TGTGCCAGCAGTTACACCCGCCAGGGGTACGAGCAGTACTTC
>TRBJ2-7|TRBV5-1|.|.
CASSSSVVEQYF
TGCGCCAGCAGCTCTTCAGTGGTCGAGCAGTACTTC